This T cell receptor (beta chain) was documented in a study of OX40 agonist ivuxolimab in advanced cancers. Study-level information: Intravenous ivuxolimab at 0.01 to 10 mg/kg was given to patients every 2 weeks. A mean age of around 60 years, range about 20 to 90, was recorded, and 82.7% were male. Overall study findings and caveats: At 0.1 to 3.0 mg/kg, CD4+ and CD8+ blood T cells expanded clonally by week 6.

This table comes from immunoSEQ multiplex PCR, and its TCRdb copy is limited to in-frame clones, with some not included. The sample includes tens of thousands of clones, about 89% of them seen just once. V was clipped by 4 bases and J by 2 bases, with 11 bases between them. There are 13 residues in the CDR3. The germline gives CDR1 GTSNPN, CDR2 SVGIG (reference sequence). On this clone itself: The antigen is not known.

Peripheral blood came from all dose cohorts at three timepoints. The sequences come from CD4+ or CD8+ T cells sorted from blood, collected in a trial of the OX40 agonist ivuxolimab. This TCR came from an adult with an advanced solid tumor such as melanoma, head and neck, liver or kidney cancer. The rearrangement uses TRBV30 and TRBJ1-1; D is perhaps TRBD1 (5 bases). CDR3 bases: TGTGCCTGGAAAAGGGGCCCTAACACTGAAGCTTTCTTT. Its translation: CAWKRGPNTEAFF.